The 16 T cell receptor beta chains listed next were all sequenced from one sample in a study of graft-versus-host responses after intestinal transplantation. The antigens these receptors bind are not known. Sequenced by immunoSEQ multiplex PCR; TCRdb stores in-frame clones only, minus some. The sample consists of approximately 97,000 clones, around 93% of them appearing once. Sample: unstimulated CD8+ T cells sorted from spleen or lymph node cells, taken before transplant. The receptors here all came from a human donor who was the organ donor for an intestinal transplant.

This chain links TRBV4-1 with TRBJ1-1; TRBD1 agrees at 9 bases. The ends lost 4 bases at V and 5 bases at J; junction bases unmatched: 5. Germline CDR1 and CDR2: MGHRA and YSYEKL. The CDR3 length is 14 residues. CDR3: CASSLGQGGTEAFF. In DNA form, the CDR3 reads TGCGCCAGCAGCCTGGGACAGGGAGGGACTGAAGCTTTCTTT.

V usage is TRBV7-9 and J usage is TRBJ2-2, with D unclear. The CDR3 length is 12 residues. V gave up 1 base and J gave up 9 bases, with 6 bases separating them. Germline CDR1 and CDR2: SEHNR and FQNEAQ (reference sequence). The CDR3 coding sequence is TGTGCCAGCAGCTTAGATCTCTGGGAGCTGTTTTTT. Encoded protein: CASSLDLWELFF.

The chain joins TRBV7-6 to TRBJ2-3; a weak D match, TRBD1 (5 bases). The germline V gene encodes CDR1 SGHVS and CDR2 FNYEAQ. Trimming stripped 8 bases from V and 3 bases from J, with 12 bases between. This CDR3 region has 13 residues. CDR3 DNA: TGTGCCAGCTCAGCCAGGGCGACAGATACGCAGTATTTT. Translated, it gives CASSARATDTQYF.

The chain joins TRBV6-1 to TRBJ1-5; a weak D match, TRBD1 (5 bases). Per the germline V gene, CDR1 is MNHNS and CDR2 is SASEGT. This CDR3 has 17 residues. The V gene lost 1 base and the J gene lost 2 bases, with 15 bases spanning the gap. CDR3 nucleotide sequence: TGTGCCAGCAGTGAAGAACAGGCCTGGATGGGCAATCAGCCCCAGCATTTT. It encodes CASSEEQAWMGNQPQHF.

The genes are TRBV4-1 and TRBJ1-2, with 7 bases identical to TRBD1. Trimming at V came to 2 bases and at J to 0 bases, leaving 6 bases not matched to a gene. CDR1 MGHRA and CDR2 YSYEKL come from the germline V gene. CDR3 length: 16 residues. Here the CDR3 DNA reads TGCGCCAGCAGCCAATGGTTTGGGACAGCTAACTATGGCTACACCTTC. Translating gives CASSQWFGTANYGYTF.

The chain is built from TRBV13 and TRBJ2-1; maybe TRBD1 (6 bases). Germline CDR1 is PRHDT and CDR2 is FYEKMQ (reference sequence). V lost 1 base and J lost 1, with 8 bases in between. The CDR3 has 15 amino acids. CDR3 nucleotides: TGTGCCAGCAGCTTAGAAAGGGGGTCCTACAATGAGCAGTTCTTC. It yields the protein CASSLERGSYNEQFF.

Only one count was recorded for this clone. The V and J genes are TRBV28 and TRBJ2-3; 9 bases are shared with TRBD2. This CDR3 is built from 12 residues. From germline, CDR1 is MDHEN and CDR2 SYDVKM. The CDR3 sequence: CASGGSTDTQYF. The CDR3 region has the DNA TGTGCTAGCGGGGGCAGCACAGATACGCAGTATTTT. The variable domain in full, completed from reference TRBV28 and TRBJ2-3, reads DVKVTQSSRYLVKRTGEKVFLECVQDMDHENMFWYRQDPGLGLRLIYFSYDVKMKEKGDIPEGYSVSREKKERFSLILESASTNQTSMYLCASGGSTDTQYFGPGTRLTVL.

The chain couples TRBV5-1 to TRBJ1-2; 9 bases are a match to TRBD1. The CDR3 spans 15 residues. V dropped 4 bases and J dropped 5; count of bases not matched to a gene: 9. Germline V gene lookup returns CDR1 SGHRS and CDR2 YFSETQ. CDR3 bases: TGCGCCAGCAGCCTGAACAGGGGGCTTGGATATGGCTACACCTTC. Translation: CASSLNRGLGYGYTF.

V gene TRBV28 combines with J gene TRBJ2-3; 9 bases align to TRBD2. J gave up 5 bases and V 5 bases, and 14 bases lay outside the gene matches. The germline V gene has CDR1 MDHEN and CDR2 SYDVKM. The length of the CDR3 is 17 residues. The chain's CDR3 is CASSTALAGLMVDTQYF. The CDR3 DNA sequence: TGTGCCAGCAGTACTGCACTAGCGGGCCTGATGGTAGATACGCAGTATTTT.

The chain employs TRBV25-1 and TRBJ2-7; 11 nucleotides agree with TRBD2. This CDR3 comprises 17 residues. CDR1 and CDR2 from the germline V gene are MGHDK and SYGVNS. The V segment lost 0 bases and the J segment 6 bases; nucleotides outside the gene matches: 10. The CDR3 nucleotides read TGTGCCAGCAGTGAATATATATTAGCGGGAGGGCCAGGCGAGCAGTACTTC. It specifies CASSEYILAGGPGEQYF.

The CDR3 DNA is TGTGCCAGCAGCCAAGATTCGCGGCTAGCGGGGAGAGTGGGGGAGCTGTTTTTT. Its translation is CASSQDSRLAGRVGELFF. This sequence joins TRBV4-2 and TRBJ2-2; TRBD2 agrees at 9 bases. V shed 0 bases and J 8 bases; nucleotides not matched to a gene: 13. This CDR3 contains 18 residues. Germline V gives CDR1 LGHNA, CDR2 YNFKEQ.

This sequence joins TRBV5-5 and TRBJ2-2, with 10 bases that match TRBD1. V was clipped by 5 bases and J by 3 bases; unmatched bases: 7. The CDR3 loop spans 16 amino acids. CDR1 is SGHKS and CDR2 is YYEKEE in the germline V gene (reference sequence). This chain's CDR3 is CASRTGQGYDTGELFF. CDR3 sequence (DNA): TGTGCCAGCAGGACGGGACAGGGGTATGACACCGGGGAGCTGTTTTTT.

V and J are TRBV25-1 and TRBJ1-2; 7 nucleotides align to TRBD1. The CDR3 runs 16 residues. Germline lookup yields CDR1 MGHDK and CDR2 SYGVNS. Trimming removed 6 bases from V and 1 base from J; junction bases left unmatched: 11. CDR3 sequence reads: CASRGITRQGNYGYTF. CDR3 nucleotides: TGTGCCAGCAGAGGTATCACAAGACAGGGTAACTATGGCTACACCTTC.

CDR3 protein: CASRLTGLSSYEQYF. In nucleotides, the CDR3 is TGCGCCAGCAGGCTCACAGGGCTAAGCTCCTACGAGCAGTACTTC. V usage is TRBV10-2 and J usage is TRBJ2-7; D perhaps matches TRBD1 (6 bases). Trimming removed 6 bases from V and 0 bases from J, with 15 bases in between. Germline lookup yields CDR1 WSHSY and CDR2 SAAADI. The CDR3 is 15 amino acids.

The gene calls are TRBV7-3 and TRBJ2-1, with TRBD1 identical over 7 bases. The ends lost 5 bases at V and 0 bases at J; junction bases unmatched: 7. Per the germline V gene, CDR1 is SGHTA and CDR2 is FQGTGA. The CDR3 extends over 16 amino acids. The DNA for the CDR3 is TGTGCCAGCAGCCCATCGACAGGGAGCTCCTACAATGAGCAGTTCTTC. Translation gives CASSPSTGSSYNEQFF.

The chain joins TRBV4-1 to TRBJ1-2; D remains ambiguous. Germline V gene data show CDR1 as MGHRA and CDR2 as YSYEKL. The CDR3 contains 16 residues. V was pared by 0 bases and J by 1 base, with 12 bases between. The CDR3 region has the DNA TGCGCCAGCAGCCAAGATTACAGCACCTTTAACTATGGCTACACCTTC. Translating gives CASSQDYSTFNYGYTF.